A selection of T cell receptor beta chains follows, all from one sample in a study of neurological immune-mediated disorders. TCRdb re-called the 5' RACE reads with MiXCR, one entry per CDR3 protein. Of roughly 36,000 distinct CDR3 sequences in the sample, 3% to 3.5% were seen once. Sequencing was carried out using PBMCs. These receptors all come from an older woman with multiple sclerosis. CDR3s include the opening cysteine and the closing phenylalanine or tryptophan. Each record gives: CDR3 protein, CDR3 DNA, D gene, J gene, clone size, V gene. The D gene is left open where the match is weak. The size field reads once, few, many or a size class.

CDR3 protein: CASSPVHSGETQYF
CDR3 DNA: TGTGCCAGCAGCCCTGTCCACTCGGGAGAGACCCAGTACTTC
D gene: .
J gene: TRBJ2-5
clone size: many
V gene: TRBV7-2

CDR3 protein: CSVEPGGRGAGYTF
CDR3 DNA: TGCAGCGTCGAGCCGGGAGGGCGAGGAGCGGGCTACACCTTC
D gene: .
J gene: TRBJ1-2
clone size: many
V gene: TRBV29-1

CDR3 protein: CASSGPRLAGLNEQFF
CDR3 DNA: TGTGCCAGCAGTGGACCTCGGCTAGCGGGTCTCAATGAGCAGTTCTTC
D gene: TRBD2
J gene: TRBJ2-1
clone size: many
V gene: TRBV25-1

CDR3 protein: CSVGDEQFF
CDR3 DNA: TGCAGCGTTGGCGATGAGCAGTTCTTC
D gene: .
J gene: TRBJ2-1
clone size: many
V gene: TRBV29-1

CDR3 protein: CASSLTGAVYEQYF
CDR3 DNA: TGCGCCAGCAGCTTGACAGGGGCGGTGTACGAGCAGTACTTC
D gene: TRBD1
J gene: TRBJ2-7
clone size: many
V gene: TRBV5-1

CDR3 protein: CASSLRRPAEQYF
CDR3 DNA: TGCGCCAGCAGCCTAAGAAGACCAGCCGAGCAGTACTTC
D gene: .
J gene: TRBJ2-7
clone size: many
V gene: TRBV5-1

CDR3 protein: CSASLTGIKEKLFF
CDR3 DNA: TGCAGTGCTAGCTTGACAGGGATTAAGGAAAAACTGTTTTTT
D gene: TRBD1
J gene: TRBJ1-4
clone size: many
V gene: TRBV20-1

CDR3 protein: CASRRTDGTYEQYF
CDR3 DNA: TGTGCCAGCAGGAGGACAGATGGTACCTACGAGCAGTACTTC
D gene: .
J gene: TRBJ2-7
clone size: many
V gene: TRBV7-6

CDR3 protein: CASSLEGEYTGELFF
CDR3 DNA: TGTGCCAGCAGCCTAGAGGGGGAATACACCGGGGAGCTGTTTTTT
D gene: .
J gene: TRBJ2-2
clone size: many
V gene: TRBV9

CDR3 protein: CASTQGGSEAFF
CDR3 DNA: TGTGCCAGCACCCAGGGGGGGTCTGAAGCTTTCTTT
D gene: TRBD1
J gene: TRBJ1-1
clone size: many
V gene: TRBV6-5

CDR3 protein: CATSRDPGGSRNEQFF
CDR3 DNA: TGTGCCACCAGCAGAGATCCAGGGGGCTCGCGAAATGAGCAGTTCTTC
D gene: TRBD1
J gene: TRBJ2-1
clone size: many
V gene: TRBV15

CDR3 protein: CSATRRSGTEAFF
CDR3 DNA: TGCAGTGCTACCCGTCGCTCGGGCACTGAAGCTTTCTTT
D gene: .
J gene: TRBJ1-1
clone size: many
V gene: TRBV20-1